This TCR beta chain was sequenced during a study of human T cells and chemical hapten exposure (dated by TCRdb to the early 2020s). General notes on the study: For sensitization, 2% DPC in acetone was applied to a roughly 2 cm by roughly 2 cm area of upper inner arm skin. Patients additionally received weekly therapeutic DPC doses to the scalp throughout the approximately 22-week study period. Patch testing was performed on the upper back with Finn chambers containing 0.01% DPC, and the patch tests were scored after 6 days according to International Contact Dermatitis Research Group standards. The mostly female patient cohort included alopecia areata with under or over 50% scalp involvement, alopecia totalis and alopecia universalis. Libraries were pooled for sequencing, and per-sample TCR yields varied mainly because of small differences in library volumes within the pool. Peripheral blood TCR repertoire changes were tracked in vivo in alopecia patients during primary and secondary sensitization to the hapten diphenylcyclopropenone (DPC). Blood was sampled from patients pre-sensitization (week 0) and at 2, 6 and about 24 weeks after DPC sensitization. For TCR sequencing, blood came from 25 to 35 alopecia patients at anywhere from one to four time points (pre-sensitization, 2, 6 and 24 weeks). Study-wide findings and limitations: Repeated subsampling changed both the strength of the expansion versus patch-test correlation and the threshold at which that correlation became significant. Significantly more large CDR3 similarity clusters were formed by expanded TCRs than by pre-sensitization or healthy control sets, consistent with antigen-driven responses. DPC sensitization did not change the number of TCRs with a frequency above 1 in 1000, and there was no evidence of changes in global repertoire structure. All patients had alopecia, a presumed autoimmune disease, so their immune response might differ from that of healthy individuals. Patch test score correlated positively with the number of PT1 expanded TCRs, reaching significance at thresholds 8, 16 and 32 but not at 4.

The receptor library was made with RACE. Data came from a NextSeq 500. During library preparation, unique molecular identifiers were attached to individual cDNA molecules so that TCRs could be counted in a quantitative, reproducible way. Each blood RNA sample was used to sequence both TCR alpha and TCR beta chains. The source study handled its data this way. The median number of TCRs per sample was over 85,000, ranging from about 20,000 to 700,000. V, J and CDR3 annotation of the TCR reads was performed with the Decombinator software suite. For the PS versus PT1 abundance plots, all samples were subsampled to the same number of TCRs (28,000). Expanded TCRs were defined as absent before sensitization and observed at least eight times at the 2-week time point. The raw public reads went through TCRdb reprocessing: fastp at Q25, MiXCR clone calling, in-frame beta chains kept. Each CDR3 protein gets just one entry, which takes the most common genes and DNA from the rows behind it. In this record, the V and J calls reflect TCRdb's handling and not the investigators' own analysis. The sample table shows tens of thousands of distinct CDR3 sequences, and 9.5% to 15% are seen once. Jointly, the top ten make up over 5.5% of the sample.

The CDR3 holds 18 amino acids from the cysteine to the phenylalanine. Only the CDR3 DNA is retained, 54 bases long and in frame from the first base. V gives up 3 bases and J gives up 5 bases, and the segment between their germline ends measures 23 bases. The time point tag for this specimen amounts to: pre-sensitization, week 0. Reading the label with the study, this specimen's treatment or condition is: therapeutic diphenylcyclopropenone sensitization with weekly scalp DPC. At each patch-test visit, blood was drawn before the patch test was applied. Patients were eligible if aged 18 to 70, diagnosed with alopecia and judged suitable for DPC therapy, and pregnant patients were excluded. Total RNA was isolated from unfractionated whole blood collected in Tempus Blood RNA tubes. As regards this clonotype: Its target antigen remains unknown. Qualities for individual bases were not recorded, and no much larger clone is one base off.

The V and J genes are TRBV12-3 or TRBV12-4 and TRBJ1-5, with an unclear D gene assignment. The receptor was derived from a woman aged 25 to 39 with alopecia areata. Some clones in this sample may be carry-over from other donors' samples. The sample was whole blood, taken in connection with sensitization to the hapten diphenylcyclopropenone (DPC). The DNA sequence is as follows: TGTGCCAGCAGTTTTGGTTTCTCTGGGTCAGAGAAGGATCAGCCCCAGCATTTT. It codes for CASSFGFSGSEKDQPQHF.